The 19 T cell receptor beta chains listed next were all sequenced from one sample in a study of T cell responses to AZD1222 COVID-19 vaccine. Method: immunoSEQ multiplex PCR; TCRdb's copy keeps in-frame clones and lacks some. The table records approximately 130,000 clones, roughly nine tenths of them present only once. The sample here was peripheral blood, taken on day 0 of AZD1222 vaccination. The origin of the receptors is an adult in good health.

V gene TRBV27 combines with J gene TRBJ2-7; TRBD1 might be the D (6 bases). Germline V CDR1 and CDR2: MNHEY, SMNVEV (reference sequence). The CDR3 spans 12 residues. Trimming stripped 4 bases from V and 6 bases from J, with 10 bases between. The CDR3 spells CASSSNRVEQYF. The CDR3 DNA is TGTGCCAGCAGTTCAAACAGGGTCGAGCAGTACTTC.

DNA of the CDR3: TGCGCCAGCAGCCCCGGCCGGGCTAATGAAAAACTGTTTTTT. It specifies CASSPGRANEKLFF. This chain joins TRBV5-1 and TRBJ1-4; D not resolved. This CDR3 region has 14 residues. The germline gives CDR1 SGHRS, CDR2 YFSETQ. Trimming removed 4 bases at V and 3 bases at J, with 10 bases between.

The chain has TRBV14 and TRBJ2-1; possibly TRBD2 for D (6 bases). V dropped 4 bases and J dropped 9 bases, with 19 bases sitting between them. From germline, CDR1 is SGHDN and CDR2 FVKESK. The CDR3 covers 15 residues. In nucleotides, the CDR3 is TGTGCCAGCAGCCGGTACAGCGGGCCTTCTGGTGAGCAGTTCTTC. Translating it yields CASSRYSGPSGEQFF.

The V gene is TRBV20-1, the J gene TRBJ1-6, with no clear D. The V gene lost 4 bases and the J gene lost 12 bases, with 7 bases spanning the gap. This CDR3 has 10 residues. CDR1 and CDR2 from the germline V gene are DFQATT and SNEGSKA (reference sequence). CDR3 sequence (DNA): TGCAGTGCTATCGAAAAACCCCTCCACTTT. Its translation is CSAIEKPLHF.

The sample holds one count of this clone. V usage is TRBV7-2 and J usage is TRBJ2-7; perhaps TRBD2 as D (6 bases). Germline CDR1 reads SGHTA; CDR2 reads FQGNSA. V was pared by 5 bases and J by 2 bases, with 19 bases between. The CDR3 runs 16 residues. This CDR3 reads CASSPGGLHSAYEQYF. DNA for the CDR3: TGTGCCAGCAGCCCCGGTGGACTACATTCGGCCTACGAGCAGTACTTC. The variable domain in full, completed from reference TRBV7-2 and TRBJ2-7, reads GAGVSQSPSNKVTEKGKDVELRCDPISGHTALYWYRQSLGQGLEFLIYFQGNSAPDKSGLPSDRFSAERTGGSVSTLTIQRTQQEDSAVYLCASSPGGLHSAYEQYFGPGTRLTVT.

J is TRBJ2-7 and V is TRBV15; 10 nucleotides align to TRBD2. Unmatched junction bases numbered 10, after V lost 3 bases and J lost 2 bases. Germline-derived CDR1 and CDR2 are LNHNV and YYDKDF (reference sequence). The CDR3 contains 17 residues. The CDR3 DNA reads as TGTGCCACCAGCAGGGCTGGGACTAGCGTTCTTCCCTACGAGCAGTACTTC. This translates into CATSRAGTSVLPYEQYF.

The rearrangement joins TRBV7-8 to TRBJ1-4; the D gene is possibly TRBD1 (5 bases). CDR3 length: 14 residues. V was shortened by 5 bases and J by 4 bases, with 11 bases between the two germline ends. Germline assignment: CDR1 SGHVS and CDR2 FQNEAQ. The CDR3 nucleotides are TGTGCCAGCAGCCGAAGCCAGGGTAATGAAAAACTGTTTTTT. It codes for CASSRSQGNEKLFF.

This chain uses TRBV6-6 with TRBJ2-2, with 8 nucleotides matching TRBD2. Losses at the gene ends were 4 bases for V and 4 bases for J; bases not matched to a gene: 2. The CDR3 consists of 14 residues. The germline V gene has CDR1 MNHNY and CDR2 SVGAGI (reference sequence). The CDR3 sequence: CASSLAGSTGELFF. The CDR3 nucleotides read TGTGCCAGCAGTTTAGCGGGAAGCACCGGGGAGCTGTTTTTT.

This rearrangement joins TRBV7-9 to TRBJ1-4, with 9 bases aligning to TRBD1. Germline V lookup: CDR1 SEHNR, CDR2 FQNEAQ (reference sequence). The CDR3 totals 14 residues. V was pared by 4 bases and J by 7 bases, with 4 bases of the junction left unmatched. CDR3 sequence: CASSSDRGSEKLFF. CDR3 DNA sequence: TGTGCCAGCAGCTCAGACAGGGGGAGTGAAAAACTGTTTTTT.

CDR3 DNA sequence: TGCGCCAGCAGTCCTGCGGAGGGGTACAATGAGCAGTTCTTC. This sequence encodes CASSPAEGYNEQFF. The rearrangement uses TRBV23-1 and TRBJ2-1; D possibly corresponds to TRBD2 (6 bases). TRBV23-1 is treated as an ORF (open reading frame) with a function not yet certain. V lost 4 bases and J lost 4, with 11 bases in between. The CDR3 contains 14 residues.

The CDR3 DNA sequence: TGTGCCAGCAGCTTAGAGTCTGGTGTGGCTCAGCCCCAGCATTTT. This sequence encodes CASSLESGVAQPQHF. This chain connects TRBV7-2 to TRBJ1-5, with D uncertain. CDR1 is SGHTA, CDR2 FQGNSA, per germline. The CDR3 sequence is 15 residues long. Trimming left V 1 base short and J 6 bases short, with 13 bases between.

The chain links TRBV6-5 to TRBJ2-3, with 8 bases that match TRBD2. The length of the CDR3 is 16 residues. V was pared by 2 bases and J by 6 bases, with 10 bases of the junction left unmatched. Per the germline V gene, CDR1 is MNHEY and CDR2 is SVGAGI. CDR3 sequence (DNA): TGTGCCAGCAGTTACGGACTAGCCCATGTGCAGGATACGCAGTATTTT. This encodes CASSYGLAHVQDTQYF.

V gene TRBV3-1 (or the pseudogene TRBV3-2) combines with J gene TRBJ1-1; 9 bases are a match to TRBD1. The junction had 5 bases not matched to a gene; V was cut back by 1 base and J by 5 bases. Germline V gives CDR1 LGHDT, CDR2 YNNKEL (reference sequence). The CDR3 spans 15 residues. The CDR3 DNA reads as TGTGCCAGCAGCCAAGGGACACAGGGGGCGACTGAAGCTTTCTTT. It translates to CASSQGTQGATEAFF.

This clone occurred once. CDR3 residues: CATGTSGTLAETQYF. CDR3 bases: TGTGCCACCGGGACTAGCGGGACCCTAGCGGAGACCCAGTACTTC. The chain uses TRBV19 and TRBJ2-5, with 13 nucleotides matching TRBD2. Germline-derived CDR1 and CDR2 are LNHDA and SQIVND (reference sequence). Germline trimming cut 10 bases from V and 5 bases from J; bases unmatched to any gene: 10. The CDR3 runs to 15 residues.

This clone came up once. V usage is TRBV19 and J usage is TRBJ2-7; 7 positions agree with TRBD1. Germline trimming cut 1 base from V and 4 bases from J; bases unmatched to any gene: 1. Germline V gene data show CDR1 as LNHDA and CDR2 as SQIVND (reference sequence). This CDR3 has 13 residues. The CDR3 region has the DNA TGTGCCAGTAGTATAGGACAGGGTTACGAGCAGTACTTC. This sequence encodes CASSIGQGYEQYF.

The gene calls are TRBV28 and TRBJ2-7; TRBD2 might be the D (6 bases). Trimming cost V 3 bases and J 6 bases, with 24 bases left between them. Germline V lookup: CDR1 MDHEN, CDR2 SYDVKM. The CDR3 runs 17 residues. CDR3: CASSLLSGPSLGLEQYF. In DNA, the CDR3 is TGTGCCAGCAGTTTGCTTTCCGGGCCCAGCCTGGGACTCGAGCAGTACTTC.

V gene TRBV10-3 combines with J gene TRBJ1-2; D not resolved. V lost 0 bases and J lost 0, with 11 bases in between. This CDR3 contains 16 residues. Germline CDR1 reads ENHRY; CDR2 reads SYGVKD. CDR3 loop: CAISESGSGSNYGYTF. The CDR3 DNA follows: TGTGCCATCAGTGAGTCGGGTTCGGGGTCTAACTATGGCTACACCTTC.

The V and J genes are TRBV6-1 and TRBJ1-2, with 7 bases matching TRBD1. CDR1 and CDR2 from the germline V gene are MNHNS and SASEGT. With 2 bases clipped from V and 8 bases from J, the junction kept 8 bases outside the gene matches. This CDR3 has 14 residues. The CDR3 region is CASSETGQREGYTF. For the CDR3, the DNA is TGTGCCAGCAGTGAAACGGGACAGAGGGAGGGCTACACCTTC.

The chain joins TRBV27 to TRBJ1-6, with D hard to call. CDR3 length equals 15 residues. Looked up from germline, CDR1 is MNHEY and CDR2 is SMNVEV (reference sequence). The V and J ends lost 4 bases and 2 bases respectively, with 9 bases between them. CDR3 coding DNA: TGTGCCAGCAGTTCCCGAGCCGCCTATAATTCACCCCTCCACTTT. It yields the protein CASSSRAAYNSPLHF.